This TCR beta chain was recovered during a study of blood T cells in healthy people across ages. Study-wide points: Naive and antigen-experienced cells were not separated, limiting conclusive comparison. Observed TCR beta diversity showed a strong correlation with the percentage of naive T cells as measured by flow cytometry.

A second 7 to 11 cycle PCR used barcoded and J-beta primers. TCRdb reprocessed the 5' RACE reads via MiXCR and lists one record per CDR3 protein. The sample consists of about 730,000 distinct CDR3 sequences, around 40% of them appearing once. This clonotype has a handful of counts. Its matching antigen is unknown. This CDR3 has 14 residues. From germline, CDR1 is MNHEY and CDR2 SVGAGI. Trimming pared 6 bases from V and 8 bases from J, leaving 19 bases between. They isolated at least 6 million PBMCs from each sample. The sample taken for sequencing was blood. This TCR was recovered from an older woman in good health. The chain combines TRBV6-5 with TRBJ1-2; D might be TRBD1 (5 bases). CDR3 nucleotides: TGTGCCAGCAGCCCCCGGGGCCGATCTGGGGGCTACACCTTC. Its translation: CASSPRGRSGGYTF.